This is a list of T cell receptor beta chains from one sample in a study of shared clonotypes between healthy human individuals. Sequencing used immunoSEQ multiplex PCR; TCRdb keeps in-frame clones, though not all of them. The sample holds about 1 million clones; about 70% are singletons and the top ten take over 1.3%. Sequencing used memory CD4+ T cells sorted from blood. These receptors came from a man in his late teens or twenties in good health. Both conserved end residues are part of each CDR3. The order of the fields is V gene, CDR3 protein.

V gene: TRBV18; CDR3 protein: CASSPVDFNSPLHF
V gene: TRBV5-4; CDR3 protein: CASSLGLAGSTDTQYF
V gene: TRBV6-4; CDR3 protein: CASSAQGGSHEQYF
V gene: TRBV19; CDR3 protein: CASSKTDYGYTF
V gene: TRBV5-4; CDR3 protein: CASSQDGASRGEQFF
V gene: TRBV4-1; CDR3 protein: CASSPSPLWGSPLHF
V gene: TRBV6-1; CDR3 protein: CASRANTDTQYF
V gene: TRBV5-5; CDR3 protein: CASSPQGWEAFF
V gene: TRBV6-1; CDR3 protein: CASSEIGSATNEKLFF
V gene: TRBV10-2; CDR3 protein: CASTYRVDYGYTF
V gene: TRBV7-9; CDR3 protein: CASSRGTSEAFF
V gene: TRBV11-2; CDR3 protein: CASSTNERGLAGDTGELFF
V gene: TRBV30; CDR3 protein: CAWSVGDMTDTQYF
V gene: TRBV11-2; CDR3 protein: CASSLEPLAANIQYF
V gene: TRBV5-1; CDR3 protein: CASSTTGSANYGYTF
V gene: TRBV10-3; CDR3 protein: CAVNRDPNSPLHF
V gene: TRBV6-5; CDR3 protein: CASSSPTGTTDTQYF
V gene: TRBV19; CDR3 protein: CASRPSTLDSPRYTF
V gene: TRBV6-6; CDR3 protein: CASGVLAGTNEQFF
V gene: TRBV5-6; CDR3 protein: CASSPGLANQETQYF
V gene: TRBV27; CDR3 protein: CASSSLRKGAWGYTF
V gene: TRBV28; CDR3 protein: CASSRDRDGYEQYF
V gene: TRBV4-3; CDR3 protein: CASSQDLRLAGAFEQFF
V gene: TRBV2; CDR3 protein: CASGPGQKNQETQYF
V gene: TRBV19; CDR3 protein: CASSIPGTVLYGYTF
V gene: TRBV5-1; CDR3 protein: CASSFGTSGRSSPLEQYF
V gene: TRBV29-1; CDR3 protein: CSVGQGNTEAFF
V gene: TRBV7-2; CDR3 protein: CASSGTSGRVGEQFF
V gene: TRBV7-9; CDR3 protein: CASSPSGGGNPKDF
V gene: TRBV5-4; CDR3 protein: CASSLEGGPKNIQYF
V gene: TRBV7-2; CDR3 protein: CASSSGLAGAADTQYF
V gene: TRBV6-1; CDR3 protein: CASSVTYSNQPQHF
V gene: TRBV7-2; CDR3 protein: CASSLDRNTGELFF
V gene: TRBV14; CDR3 protein: CASSGQGVGYGYTF
V gene: TRBV25-1; CDR3 protein: CASSPRSPGNEQFF
V gene: TRBV2; CDR3 protein: CASSAGGNTGELFF
V gene: TRBV18; CDR3 protein: CASSPSTSGRAGEQFF
V gene: TRBV7-2; CDR3 protein: CASSPAVSSYNEQFF
V gene: TRBV18; CDR3 protein: CASSSQGSGEKLFF
V gene: TRBV14; CDR3 protein: CASSQQGAGTEAFF
V gene: TRBV5-1; CDR3 protein: CASSLAGPTEQFF
V gene: TRBV5-6; CDR3 protein: CASILSRQGPYEQYF
V gene: TRBV7-6; CDR3 protein: CASSLTGGPLTDTQYF
V gene: TRBV5-1; CDR3 protein: CASSLLGGTYEQYF
V gene: TRBV7-8; CDR3 protein: CASSLWGGFNPGEQYF
V gene: TRBV15; CDR3 protein: CATSRGPQPQHF
V gene: TRBV18; CDR3 protein: CASSRDRDNSPLHF
V gene: TRBV28; CDR3 protein: CASSYSNVGNYGYTF
V gene: TRBV19; CDR3 protein: CASKRQTGPNEQFF
V gene: TRBV5-1; CDR3 protein: CASSWGWVRSYEQYF